Here is one T cell receptor beta chain with its context. These data come from a study of shared clonotypes between healthy human individuals. As processed by the authors: ImmunoSEQ output held junction-only sequences without quality scores, so filtering differed. Only in-frame clones appear in the TCRdb table, and some are missing; sequencing was by immunoSEQ multiplex PCR. V and J calls and clone size are those listed in that table; D and trimming were worked out from the DNA. The data show millions of clones, about 93% seen once. CD45RO-negative cells were positively selected for CCR7, leaving out terminally differentiated effector memory CD45RA+ cells. There are 13 residues in the CDR3. Looked up from germline, CDR1 is SQVTM and CDR2 is ANQGSEA. V was clipped by 4 bases and J by 8 bases, with 15 bases between them.

This rearrangement joins TRBV29-1 to TRBJ2-1; no reliable D call. The receptor was derived from a man aged 18 to 30 in good health. Some clones in this sample may be carry-over from other donors' samples. The sequenced sample consisted of naive CD8+ T cells from PBMCs. The DNA of the CDR3 is TGCAGCGTTGTCGGTAGACTTGGATATGAGCAGTTCTTC. This gives the protein CSVVGRLGYEQFF.